This T cell receptor beta chain emerged from a study of OX40 agonist ivuxolimab in advanced cancers. Study-level information: Enrollees could have had prior anti-PD-1, anti-PD-L1 or anti-CTLA-4 therapy, which more than 30% had received. Study-wide points: CD8+ T cells showed, on average, more clonal expansion than CD4+ cells. Clonal expansion by week 6 occurred in CD4+ and CD8+ blood T cells (at 0.1 to 3.0 mg/kg).

Between the trimmed V and J ends, which lost 0 bases and 3 bases, there was a span of 12 bases. CDR3 length: 15 amino acids. The germline gives CDR1 ENHRY, CDR2 SYGVKD. On this clone: Antigen unknown.

The method was immunoSEQ multiplex PCR; TCRdb's version includes in-frame clones alone and lacks a portion of them. The repertoire has over 150,000 clones, 90% to 95% of them found once; the top ten carry about 0.3%. The sequenced sample was CD4+ or CD8+ T cells sorted from blood, obtained in a trial of the OX40 agonist ivuxolimab. This sequence was found in an adult with an advanced solid tumor such as melanoma, head and neck, liver or kidney cancer. V gene TRBV10-3 combines with J gene TRBJ2-7; D is perhaps TRBD1 (6 bases). The CDR3 DNA sequence: TGTGCCATCAGTGAGTCGGGGGCAGGGCTCTACGAGCAGTACTTC. As protein: CAISESGAGLYEQYF.